This TCR beta chain was sequenced during a study of blood T cell repertoires in COVID-19. Study summary: The United States, Italy and Spain provided the acute and convalescent COVID-19 samples. In each case, the material was cDNA or gDNA derived from T cells, B-cell-depleted T cells, or PBMCs.

Per the study methods: Reference gene primer amplification gave estimated nucleated cell counts. Method: immunoSEQ multiplex PCR; TCRdb's copy keeps in-frame clones and lacks some. V and J calls and clone size are copied from that table; D and trimming were computed from the DNA. The sample lists about 140,000 clones; 75% to 90% were seen once. Germline lookup yields CDR1 LNHDA and CDR2 SQIVND (reference sequence). V was clipped by 7 bases and J by 0 bases; unmatched bases: 9. CDR3 size: 16 residues. The gene calls are TRBV19 and TRBJ1-3, with TRBD1 identical over 7 bases. The receptor comes from a man between 65 and 80 years old who had recovered from COVID-19. The sequenced material came from peripheral blood. The CDR3 DNA sequence: TGTGCCAGTACCCTTCTCGGACAGGCCTCTGGAAACACCATATATTTT. It codes for CASTLLGQASGNTIYF.